The entry that follows covers one TCR beta chain sequence. Its antigen is unknown. cDNA serving as the sequencing template came from extracted, reverse transcribed RNA. Repertoires were generated with immunoSEQ multiplex PCR, while TCRdb's copy carries only in-frame clones and drops some. This table has about 200,000 clones, about three fifths appearing once. The sample comes from a study of CD8+ T cells in alopecia areata. Study-level information: Dosing with tofacitinib proceeded for 6 to 18 months, followed by 6 months off drug.

Described treatment: oral pan-JAK inhibitor, 5-10 mg twice daily. Sampling of alopecia areata patients yielded lesional scalp punch biopsies as well as peripheral blood. Regarding the study as a whole: Especially in alopecia totalis/universalis, lesional scalp showed greater clonality than normal scalp did. Persistence in scalp and blood during tofacitinib was observed for many expanded lesional clones.

The CDR3 sequence is 15 residues long. Germline V CDR1 and CDR2: MNHEY, SMNVEV (reference sequence). Trimming removed 6 bases at V and 0 bases at J, with 15 bases between. The genes are TRBV27 and TRBJ2-7; D gene uncertain. This receptor was obtained from a human donor with alopecia areata. The material sequenced was CD4+ T cells sorted from blood, taken at week 24, from a patient treated with tofacitinib. As DNA, the CDR3 is TGTGCCAGCAGCTCGAGACAACACCTCTCCTACGAGCAGTACTTC. Translating it yields CASSSRQHLSYEQYF.